The 12 T cell receptor beta chains in this list originate from one sample, sequenced in a study of T cell changes during pregnancy in multiple sclerosis. The protocol was immunoSEQ multiplex PCR, while the TCRdb copy is restricted to in-frame clones and leaves out a portion. The sample has approximately 65,000 clones; roughly nine tenths are singletons. The starting material was CD4+ T cells from peripheral blood mononuclear cells, obtained in the first trimester of pregnancy. The receptors were gathered from a female donor with multiple sclerosis, enrolled in a pregnancy study.

The chain has TRBV6-4 and TRBJ2-1; TRBD2 matches at 8 bases. Germline V gene lookup returns CDR1 MRHNA and CDR2 SNTAGT. The CDR3 extends over 18 amino acids. The ends lost 4 bases at V and 0 bases at J; junction bases unmatched: 11. CDR3 sequence: CASSVLPAGALSYNEQFF. DNA of the CDR3: TGTGCCAGCAGTGTCCTACCAGCGGGGGCCCTCTCCTACAATGAGCAGTTCTTC.

This chain connects TRBV5-1 to TRBJ1-4, with 12 positions matching TRBD1. V trimming: 5 bases; J trimming: 8 bases; junction bases outside the gene matches: 7. The CDR3 extends over 15 amino acids. The germline V gene has CDR1 SGHRS and CDR2 YFSETQ. The CDR3 DNA is TGCGCCAGCAGAGTGGGGGACAGGGGGCGCGAAAAACTGTTTTTT. Amino acid sequence: CASRVGDRGREKLFF. Supplemented by reference TRBV5-1 and TRBJ1-4, the full variable domain reads KAGVTQTPRYLIKTRGQQVTLSCSPISGHRSVSWYQQTPGQGLQFLFEYFSETQRNKGNFPGRFSGRQFSNSRSEMNVSTLELGDSALYLCASRVGDRGREKLFFGSGTQLSVL.

The V and J genes are TRBV6-5 and TRBJ1-4, with 9 nucleotides matching TRBD1. The V gene's germline CDR1 is MNHEY and CDR2 SVGAGI. The ends lost 5 bases at V and 5 bases at J; junction bases unmatched: 6. The CDR3 length is 15 residues. The CDR3: CASSTGQGRNEKLFF. The CDR3 nucleotides are TGTGCCAGCAGTACCGGACAGGGGAGGAATGAAAAACTGTTTTTT.

This chain links TRBV19 with TRBJ1-6, with D possibly TRBD1 on 6 matching bases. The V and J ends lost 4 bases and 6 bases respectively, with 13 bases between them. Germline V gene data show CDR1 as LNHDA and CDR2 as SQIVND (reference sequence). The CDR3 length is 15 residues. CDR3 nucleotides: TGTGCCAGTAGTACCCAAGGGGGTCGTAATTCACCCCTCCACTTT. Protein sequence: CASSTQGGRNSPLHF.

The V call is TRBV7-8, the J call TRBJ2-3, with a possible D match to TRBD2 (7 bases). V lost 6 bases, J lost 3 bases, and 16 bases lay in between. CDR1 and CDR2 (germline): SGHVS, FQNEAQ. This CDR3 contains 15 residues. CDR3 protein: CASSPLGGLTDTQYF. DNA of the CDR3: TGTGCCAGCAGTCCCCTCGGGGGGCTGACAGATACGCAGTATTTT.

The V and J genes are TRBV18 and TRBJ1-6; TRBD1 is a possible D gene (6 bases). The germline V gene has CDR1 KGHSH and CDR2 LQKENI. The CDR3 runs 16 residues. V was clipped by 3 bases and J by 7 bases, with 16 bases between them. The CDR3 DNA reads as TGTGCCAGCTCACCTTTATCAGGGGATGGAAATTCACCCCTCCACTTT. Amino acid sequence: CASSPLSGDGNSPLHF.

V and J are TRBV15 and TRBJ1-5; D may be TRBD1 (6 bases). Germline assignment: CDR1 LNHNV and CDR2 YYDKDF (reference sequence). The CDR3 spans 15 residues. Trimming removed 0 bases from V and 6 bases from J, with 12 bases in between. The CDR3, as DNA: TGTGCCACCAGCAGAGATTGGGACAATTCTCAGCCCCAGCATTTT. Encoded protein: CATSRDWDNSQPQHF.

The chain employs TRBV11-3 and TRBJ2-5, with a possible D match to TRBD2 (6 bases). V was shortened by 5 bases and J by 0 bases, with 10 bases between the two germline ends. Germline CDR1 and CDR2: SGHNT and YENEEA. The CDR3 extends over 14 amino acids. This CDR3 is CASSPGGDQETQYF. The DNA for the CDR3 is TGTGCCAGCAGCCCCGGAGGGGACCAAGAGACCCAGTACTTC.

The V call is TRBV6-5, the J call TRBJ1-4; D is uncertain. This CDR3 has 15 residues. Trimming shortened V by 6 bases and J by 1 base, and 12 bases separated the two germline ends. Germline CDR1 and CDR2: MNHEY and SVGAGI. In nucleotides, the CDR3 is TGTGCCAGCAGATATGGTCCGGGAACTAATGAAAAACTGTTTTTT. As protein: CASRYGPGTNEKLFF.

V gene TRBV15 combines with J gene TRBJ1-4; D gene uncertain. Trimming left V 4 bases short and J 2 bases short, with 11 bases between. The CDR3 loop spans 15 amino acids. Germline V lookup: CDR1 LNHNV, CDR2 YYDKDF (reference sequence). In DNA form, the CDR3 reads TGTGCCACCAGCAAAGGACTTGGCACTAATGAAAAACTGTTTTTT. It encodes CATSKGLGTNEKLFF.

This clone was found once. Written as DNA, the CDR3 is TGTGCCAGCAGTGAATTTCAGGGACAGGCGTTCACAGATACGCAGTATTTT. This encodes CASSEFQGQAFTDTQYF. The chain links TRBV6-1 to TRBJ2-3, with 8 positions matching TRBD1. The CDR3 loop spans 17 amino acids. The germline gives CDR1 MNHNS, CDR2 SASEGT. Unmatched junction bases numbered 9, after V lost 2 bases and J lost 2 bases.

This chain links TRBV11-3 with TRBJ2-2, with a possible D match to TRBD2 (5 bases). Trimming stripped 5 bases from V and 6 bases from J, with 10 bases between. The CDR3 is 13 amino acids. The germline V gene has CDR1 SGHNT and CDR2 YENEEA. The CDR3 coding sequence is TGTGCCAGCAGCCCCACTAGTTCCGGGGAGCTGTTTTTT. Its protein is CASSPTSSGELFF.